Sequencing of this T cell receptor beta chain was carried out in a study of lymphopenia after photon versus proton radiotherapy. Study observations and caveats: Post-nadir diversity loss with photons came from oligoclonal expansion, particularly CD8+ Temra cells.

The CDR3 length is 15 residues. Germline values: CDR1 MRHNA, CDR2 SNTAGT. V was shortened by 3 bases and J by 4 bases, with 15 bases between the two germline ends. Data came from immunoSEQ multiplex PCR; TCRdb stores just in-frame clones and leaves some out. The sample carries approximately 66,000 clones, approximately 86% recorded once. Comments on this clone: As yet, its antigen is unknown.

V and J are TRBV6-4 and TRBJ1-2; unclear D gene. This receptor was identified in a middle-aged man with gastric cancer. Sequencing used peripheral blood, obtained from a patient treated with photon-based radiotherapy. This chain's CDR3 is CASSESLGGRYGYTF. The CDR3 nucleotides are TGTGCCAGCAGTGAATCCCTGGGCGGACGCTATGGCTACACCTTC.